A single sample is the source of the 18 T cell receptor beta chains below, sequenced in a study of blood T cell repertoires in COVID-19. Only in-frame clones appear in the TCRdb table, and some are missing; sequencing was by immunoSEQ multiplex PCR. The sample has 200,000 to 250,000 clones, more than 75% seen once; the top ten hold 7% to 10%. The specimen was peripheral blood. These receptor sequences come from a woman at least 80 years old with COVID-19, enrolled during active disease.

This clone was detected only a few times. The rearrangement joins TRBV3-1 (or the pseudogene TRBV3-2) to TRBJ1-1, with 8 bases that match TRBD1. Trimming cost V 7 bases and J 0 bases; bases outside gene matches: 7. CDR1 and CDR2 from the germline V gene are LGHDT and YNNKEL (reference sequence). This CDR3 has 15 amino acids. The chain's CDR3 is CASTRTGTVNTEAFF. Here the CDR3 DNA reads TGTGCCAGCACGAGGACAGGGACCGTGAACACTGAAGCTTTCTTT.

The CDR3 spells CASGGSPYEQYF. The DNA of the CDR3 is TGTGCCAGCGGGGGGTCCCCCTACGAGCAGTACTTC. This rearrangement joins TRBV2 to TRBJ2-7, with TRBD2 as a possible D gene (6 bases). From germline, CDR1 is SNHLY and CDR2 FYNNEI. The CDR3 extends over 12 amino acids. Trimming stripped 8 bases from V and 2 bases from J, with 10 bases between.

The chain links TRBV7-9 to TRBJ1-3; D ambiguous. Trimming removed 2 bases from V and 0 bases from J, with 8 bases in between. Per germline, CDR1 SEHNR and CDR2 FQNEAQ (reference sequence). This CDR3 has 15 residues. The CDR3 DNA follows: TGTGCCAGCAGCTTATCTGGGAGCTCTGGAAACACCATATATTTT. Its protein is CASSLSGSSGNTIYF.

V gene TRBV6-5 combines with J gene TRBJ2-1, with D possibly matching TRBD1 (5 bases). There are 14 residues in the CDR3. Germline V gene data show CDR1 as MNHEY and CDR2 as SVGAGI. V was shortened by 6 bases and J by 4 bases, with 13 bases between the two germline ends. The CDR3 nucleotides are TGTGCCAGCAGCTCCGACAGAATTTACAATGAGCAGTTCTTC. Amino acids: CASSSDRIYNEQFF.

The chain is built from TRBV24-1 and TRBJ2-2; a weak D match, TRBD1 (6 bases). Between the trimmed V and J ends, which lost 3 bases and 0 bases, there was a span of 10 bases. The CDR3 is made up of 16 amino acids. Germline V gives CDR1 KGHDR, CDR2 SFDVKD. This chain's CDR3 is CATSDAGTSNTGELFF. The CDR3 DNA reads TGTGCCACCAGTGATGCCGGGACATCGAACACCGGGGAGCTGTTTTTT.

The chain carries TRBV18 and TRBJ1-1; TRBD1 matches 8 bases. The CDR3 covers 13 residues. The V segment lost 3 bases and the J segment 5 bases; nucleotides outside the gene matches: 2. Germline CDR1 KGHSH, CDR2 LQKENI. Here the CDR3 DNA reads TGTGCCAGCTCACCCCGGACAGGGACTGAAGCTTTCTTT. It translates to CASSPRTGTEAFF.

V is TRBV6-1 and J is TRBJ1-1; 10 bases fit TRBD1. CDR3 size: 13 residues. V trimming: 0 bases; J trimming: 10 bases; junction bases outside the gene matches: 2. Germline-derived CDR1 and CDR2 are MNHNS and SASEGT. CDR3 nucleotide sequence: TGTGCCAGCAGTGAAGCACGACAGGGGGCAGCTTTCTTT. This encodes CASSEARQGAAFF.

This chain connects TRBV18 to TRBJ1-5, with D maybe TRBD1 (5 bases). The V and J ends lost 3 bases and 0 bases respectively, with 15 bases between them. The germline gives CDR1 KGHSH, CDR2 LQKENI. This CDR3 comprises 17 residues. The CDR3 region has the DNA TGTGCCAGCTCACCGCAGGGTGGCTCTTATAGCAATCAGCCCCAGCATTTT. Translation: CASSPQGGSYSNQPQHF.

The chain recombines TRBV5-1 with TRBJ1-3; D is possibly TRBD1 (5 bases). V was pared by 0 bases and J by 0 bases, with 13 bases between. The germline V gene has CDR1 SGHRS and CDR2 YFSETQ. This CDR3 is 17 amino acids long. The CDR3 DNA is TGCGCCAGCAGCTTGGCCAAGGCAGGGTCCTCTGGAAACACCATATATTTT. As protein: CASSLAKAGSSGNTIYF.

This chain joins TRBV28 and TRBJ1-5; D gene ambiguous. Trimming left V 4 bases short and J 4 bases short, with 14 bases between. The CDR3 has 15 residues. CDR1 is MDHEN, CDR2 SYDVKM, per germline. As DNA, the CDR3 is TGTGCCAGCAGTTACAGCAGAGGGTCAAATCAGCCCCAGCATTTT. Amino acid sequence: CASSYSRGSNQPQHF.

The chain recombines TRBV4-2 with TRBJ2-2, with D possibly being TRBD1 (5 bases). In germline, CDR1 is LGHNA, CDR2 YNFKEQ. CDR3 length equals 15 residues. Trimming pared 1 base from V and 4 bases from J, leaving 10 bases between. CDR3 coding DNA: TGTGCCAGCAGCCAAGCAAGGGGCTTCACCGGGGAGCTGTTTTTT. Translating gives CASSQARGFTGELFF.

V gene TRBV10-3 combines with J gene TRBJ1-1; no firm D call. Germline V gene lookup returns CDR1 ENHRY and CDR2 SYGVKD. This CDR3 spans 13 amino acids. V dropped 7 bases and J dropped 1 base, with 10 bases sitting between them. CDR3 sequence reads: CAITFRGNTEAFF. In nucleotides, the CDR3 is TGTGCCATCACCTTCCGCGGGAACACTGAAGCTTTCTTT.

The rearrangement uses TRBV29-1 and TRBJ2-5, with 12 bases identical to TRBD2. This CDR3 has 16 residues. Looked up from germline, CDR1 is SQVTM and CDR2 is ANQGSEA. Trimming took 5 bases from V and 4 from J; bases not matched to a gene: 11. The CDR3, as DNA: TGCAGCGTTCCGGGGCTAGCGGGAGGGTTAGGAGAGACCCAGTACTTC. Protein: CSVPGLAGGLGETQYF.

This clone was seen only a few times. The chain has TRBV21-1 and TRBJ1-2. TRBV21-1 is a listed pseudogene. The CDR3 totals 14 residues. The CDR3 nucleotides read TGTGCCAGCAGCAAACCTCGGGTCGAGTATGGCTACACCTTC. Amino acids: CASSKPRVEYGYTF.

This sequence joins TRBV6-5 and TRBJ2-1, with a tentative D call TRBD1 (5 bases). CDR3 length equals 13 residues. V was cut by 7 bases and J by 3 bases, with 10 bases left in between. Germline V gene data show CDR1 as MNHEY and CDR2 as SVGAGI. The CDR3 region is CASTRDLYNEQFF. CDR3 DNA sequence: TGTGCCAGCACCAGGGATCTCTACAATGAGCAGTTCTTC.

CDR3 sequence: CASSAAPSCGNQPQHF. CDR3 DNA sequence: TGTGCCAGCAGCGCCGCCCCTTCGTGCGGCAATCAGCCCCAGCATTTT. This rearrangement joins TRBV21-1 to TRBJ1-5. TRBV21-1 is flagged as a pseudogene. This CDR3 has 16 amino acids.

A few counts support this clone. The chain carries TRBV4-3 and TRBJ2-1; D remains ambiguous. The V gene's germline CDR1 is LGHNA and CDR2 YSLEER. The germline V and J ends were trimmed by 0 bases and 2 bases, with 11 bases remaining between them. CDR3 length: 16 amino acids. DNA of the CDR3: TGCGCCAGCAGCCAAGATCTGGGCAGGACCTACAATGAGCAGTTCTTC. Its translation is CASSQDLGRTYNEQFF.

The chain joins TRBV5-1 to TRBJ2-5, with TRBD2 matching 10 bases. The germline CDR1 and CDR2 sequences are SGHRS and YFSETQ. Unmatched junction bases numbered 6, after V lost 2 bases and J lost 2 bases. The CDR3 has 16 residues. CDR3 DNA: TGCGCCAGCAGCTTCCCTAGCGGGGGCCGTCAAGAGACCCAGTACTTC. This codes for CASSFPSGGRQETQYF. Full variable domain (rest looked up from reference TRBV5-1 and TRBJ2-5): KAGVTQTPRYLIKTRGQQVTLSCSPISGHRSVSWYQQTPGQGLQFLFEYFSETQRNKGNFPGRFSGRQFSNSRSEMNVSTLELGDSALYLCASSFPSGGRQETQYFGPGTRLLVL.